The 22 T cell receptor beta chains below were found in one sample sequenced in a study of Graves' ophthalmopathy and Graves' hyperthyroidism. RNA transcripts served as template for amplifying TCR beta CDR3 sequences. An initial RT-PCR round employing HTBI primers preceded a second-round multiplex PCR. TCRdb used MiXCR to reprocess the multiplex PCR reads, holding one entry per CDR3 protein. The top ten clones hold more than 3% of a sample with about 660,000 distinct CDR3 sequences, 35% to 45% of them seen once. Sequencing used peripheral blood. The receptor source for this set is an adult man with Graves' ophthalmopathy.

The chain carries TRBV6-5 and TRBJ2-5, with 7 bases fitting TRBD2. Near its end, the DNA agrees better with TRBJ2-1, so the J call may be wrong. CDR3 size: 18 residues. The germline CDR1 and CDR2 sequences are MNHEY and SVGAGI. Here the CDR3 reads CASSEARSWGGLYNEQFF. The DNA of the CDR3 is TGTGCCAGCAGTGAAGCGCGGAGTTGGGGGGGACTCTACAATGAGCAGTTCTTC.

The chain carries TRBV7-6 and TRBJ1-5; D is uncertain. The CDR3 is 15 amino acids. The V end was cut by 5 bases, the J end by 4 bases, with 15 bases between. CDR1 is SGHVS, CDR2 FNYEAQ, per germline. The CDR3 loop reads CASSPTDGDNQPQHF. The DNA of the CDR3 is TGTGCCAGCAGCCCGACCGATGGTGATAATCAGCCCCAGCATTTT. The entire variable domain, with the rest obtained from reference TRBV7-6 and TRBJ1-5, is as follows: GAGVSQSPRYKVTKRGQDVALRCDPISGHVSLYWYRQALGQGPEFLTYFNYEAQQDKSGLPNDRFSAERPEGSISTLTIQRTEQRDSAMYRCASSPTDGDNQPQHFGDGTRLSIL.

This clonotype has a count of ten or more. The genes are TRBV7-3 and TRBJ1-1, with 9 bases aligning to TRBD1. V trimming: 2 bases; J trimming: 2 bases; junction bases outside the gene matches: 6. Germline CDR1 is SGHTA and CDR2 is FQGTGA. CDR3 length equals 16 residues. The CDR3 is CASSLGTGRANTEAFF. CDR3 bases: TGTGCCAGCAGCTTAGGGACAGGGAGGGCTAACACTGAAGCTTTCTTT.

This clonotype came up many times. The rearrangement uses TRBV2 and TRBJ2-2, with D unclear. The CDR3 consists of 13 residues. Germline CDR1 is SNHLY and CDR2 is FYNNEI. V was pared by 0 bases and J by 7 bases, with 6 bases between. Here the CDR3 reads CASSEALGGELFF. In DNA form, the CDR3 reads TGTGCCAGCAGTGAAGCGCTAGGCGGGGAGCTGTTTTTT.

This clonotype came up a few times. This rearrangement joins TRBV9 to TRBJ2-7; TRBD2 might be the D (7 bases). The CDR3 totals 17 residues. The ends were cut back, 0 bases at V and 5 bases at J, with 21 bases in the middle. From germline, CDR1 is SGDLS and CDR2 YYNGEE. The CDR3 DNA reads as TGTGCCAGCAGCGTAGGGGGGGGCAGGGGTCTCTTGAACGAGCAGTACTTC. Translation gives CASSVGGGRGLLNEQYF.

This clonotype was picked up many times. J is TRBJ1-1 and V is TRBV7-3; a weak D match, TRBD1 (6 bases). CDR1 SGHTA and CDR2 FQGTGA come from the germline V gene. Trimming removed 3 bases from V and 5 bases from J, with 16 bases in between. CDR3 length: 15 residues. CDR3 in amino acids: CASSFPDRGGTEAFF. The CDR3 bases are TGTGCCAGCAGCTTCCCGGACAGAGGGGGGACTGAAGCTTTCTTT.

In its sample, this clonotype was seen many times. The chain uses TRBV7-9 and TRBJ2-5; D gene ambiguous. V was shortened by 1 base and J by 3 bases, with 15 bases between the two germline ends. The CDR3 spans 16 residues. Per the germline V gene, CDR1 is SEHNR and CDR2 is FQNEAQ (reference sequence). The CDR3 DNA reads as TGTGCCAGCAGCTTAGGCGTAGGGTTTATCGAAGAGACCCAGTACTTC. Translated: CASSLGVGFIEETQYF.

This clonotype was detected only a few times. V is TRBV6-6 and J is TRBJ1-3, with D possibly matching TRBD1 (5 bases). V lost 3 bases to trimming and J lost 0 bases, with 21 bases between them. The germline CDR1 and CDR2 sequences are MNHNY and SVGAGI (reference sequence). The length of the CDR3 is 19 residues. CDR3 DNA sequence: TGTGCCAGCAGTTATCCTCCAGGGACGCGACGGAACTCTGGAAACACCATATATTTT. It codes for CASSYPPGTRRNSGNTIYF.

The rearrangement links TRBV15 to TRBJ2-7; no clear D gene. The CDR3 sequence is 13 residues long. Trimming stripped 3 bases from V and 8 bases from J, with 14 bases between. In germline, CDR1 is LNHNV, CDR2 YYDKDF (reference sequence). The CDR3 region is CATSSQDSLQQYF. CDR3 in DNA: TGTGCCACCAGCAGCCAAGACTCTCTCCAGCAGTACTTC.

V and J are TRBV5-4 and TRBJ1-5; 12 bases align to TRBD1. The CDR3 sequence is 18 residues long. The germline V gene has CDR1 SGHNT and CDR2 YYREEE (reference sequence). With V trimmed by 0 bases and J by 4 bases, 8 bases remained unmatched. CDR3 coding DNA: TGTGCCAGCAGCTTGGGAGGGACAGGGGGCATTTTGAATCAGCCCCAGCATTTT. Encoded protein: CASSLGGTGGILNQPQHF.

CDR3 residues: CAGTSGETQYF. The CDR3 DNA sequence: TGTGCCGGGACTAGCGGAGAGACCCAGTACTTC. V gene TRBV25-1 combines with J gene TRBJ2-5; 11 positions agree with TRBD2. Germline V gives CDR1 MGHDK, CDR2 SYGVNS. CDR3 size: 11 residues. After removal of 11 bases from V and 4 bases from J, the junction contained 0 bases not matched to a gene.

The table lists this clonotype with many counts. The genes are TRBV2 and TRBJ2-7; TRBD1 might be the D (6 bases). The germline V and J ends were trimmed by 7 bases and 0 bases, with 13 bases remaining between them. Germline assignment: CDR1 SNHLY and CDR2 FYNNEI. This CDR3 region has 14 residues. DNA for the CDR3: TGTGCCAGCATCGGGACACGAAGCTCCTACGAGCAGTACTTC. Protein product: CASIGTRSSYEQYF.

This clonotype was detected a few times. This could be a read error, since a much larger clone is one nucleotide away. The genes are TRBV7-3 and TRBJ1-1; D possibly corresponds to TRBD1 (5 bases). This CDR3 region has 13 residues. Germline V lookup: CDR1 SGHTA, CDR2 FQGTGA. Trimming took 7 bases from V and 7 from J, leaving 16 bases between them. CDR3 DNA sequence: TGTGCCAGCAACCGAGGGGCCGGCGGTGAAGCTTTCTTT. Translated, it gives CASNRGAGGEAFF.

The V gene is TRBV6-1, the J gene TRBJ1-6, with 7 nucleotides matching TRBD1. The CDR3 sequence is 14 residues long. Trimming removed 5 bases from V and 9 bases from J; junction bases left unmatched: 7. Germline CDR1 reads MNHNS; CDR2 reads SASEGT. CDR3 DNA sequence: TGTGCCAGCAGTCTACAGGGGTTGGTTTCACCCCTCCACTTT. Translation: CASSLQGLVSPLHF.

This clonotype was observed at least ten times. CDR3 coding DNA: TGTGCCATCAGCGGACAGGGCAAGGCACCGGTGGTTAAGGGGGAGTACTTC. It is translated as CAISGQGKAPVVKGEYF. This chain joins TRBV10-3 and TRBJ2-7; 8 nucleotides align to TRBD1. Germline loops: CDR1 ENHRY, CDR2 SYGVKD. Trimming took 6 bases from V and 11 from J; bases not matched to a gene: 24. The CDR3 loop spans 17 amino acids.

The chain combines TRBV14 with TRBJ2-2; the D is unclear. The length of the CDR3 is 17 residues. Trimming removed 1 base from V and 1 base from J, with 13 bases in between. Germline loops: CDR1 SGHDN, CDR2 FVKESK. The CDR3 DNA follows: TGTGCCAGCAGCCAAGCTTTCGGAGCAGTGAACACCGGGGAGCTGTTTTTT. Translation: CASSQAFGAVNTGELFF.

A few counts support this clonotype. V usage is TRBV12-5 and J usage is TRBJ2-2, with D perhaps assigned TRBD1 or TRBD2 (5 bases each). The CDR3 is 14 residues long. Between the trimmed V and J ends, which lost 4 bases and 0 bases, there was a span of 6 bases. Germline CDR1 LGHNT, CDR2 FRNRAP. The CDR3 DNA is TGTGCTAGTGGTTGGGGGTCGAACACCGGGGAGCTGTTTTTT. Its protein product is CASGWGSNTGELFF.

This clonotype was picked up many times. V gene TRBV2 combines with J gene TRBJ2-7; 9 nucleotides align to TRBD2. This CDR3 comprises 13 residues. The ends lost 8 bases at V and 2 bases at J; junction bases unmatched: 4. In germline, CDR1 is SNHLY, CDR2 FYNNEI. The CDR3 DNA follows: TGTGCCAGCTTAGCGGGGGAAACCTACGAGCAGTACTTC. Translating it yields CASLAGETYEQYF.

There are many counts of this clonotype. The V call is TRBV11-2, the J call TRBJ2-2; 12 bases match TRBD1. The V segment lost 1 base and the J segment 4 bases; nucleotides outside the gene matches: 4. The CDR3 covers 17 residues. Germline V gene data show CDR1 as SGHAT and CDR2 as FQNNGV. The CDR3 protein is CASSLVGTGGLTGELFF. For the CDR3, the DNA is TGTGCCAGCAGCTTAGTCGGGACAGGGGGCCTCACCGGGGAGCTGTTTTTT. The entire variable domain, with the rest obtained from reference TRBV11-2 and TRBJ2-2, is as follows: EAGVAQSPRYKIIEKRQSVAFWCNPISGHATLYWYQQILGQGPKLLIQFQNNGVVDDSQLPKDRFSAERLKGVDSTLKIQPAKLEDSAVYLCASSLVGTGGLTGELFFGEGSRLTVL.

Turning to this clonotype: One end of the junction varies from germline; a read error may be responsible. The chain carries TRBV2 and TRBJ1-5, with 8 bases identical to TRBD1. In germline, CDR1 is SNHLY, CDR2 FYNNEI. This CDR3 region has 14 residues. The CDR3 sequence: CASSLGTGNRPQHF. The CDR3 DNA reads TGTGCCAGCAGCCTAGGGACAGGAAATCGGCCCCAGCATTTT.

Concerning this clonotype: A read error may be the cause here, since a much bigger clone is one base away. The CDR3 coding sequence is TGTGCCAGCAGTGAATTTAACCGGGGAACTGAAGCTTACTTT. This encodes CASSEFNRGTEAYF. The V and J genes are TRBV25-1 and TRBJ1-1; no clear D. Germline V gene lookup returns CDR1 MGHDK and CDR2 SYGVNS. The CDR3 sequence is 14 residues long.

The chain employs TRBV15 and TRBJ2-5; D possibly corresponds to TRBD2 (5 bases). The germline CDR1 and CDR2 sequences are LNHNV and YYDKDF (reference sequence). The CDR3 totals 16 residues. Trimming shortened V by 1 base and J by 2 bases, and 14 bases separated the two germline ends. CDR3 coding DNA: TGTGCCACCAGCAGAGCTTTTATTCGGGGTCAAGAGACCCAGTACTTC. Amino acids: CATSRAFIRGQETQYF.